This T cell receptor beta chain was retrieved from a study of blood T cell repertoires in COVID-19. The overall study: Spain, Italy and the United States supplied samples that represented acute and convalescent COVID-19. Sample material is recorded as cDNA or gDNA derived from T cells, B-cell-depleted T cells, or PBMCs.

How the authors handled the data: Amplification of reference gene primers provided the estimated nucleated cell counts. Profiling relied on immunoSEQ multiplex PCR, and the TCRdb table lists in-frame clones only, not all of them. V, J and clone size are taken as reported in that table, and D and trimming were inferred from the DNA itself. The data show under 300,000 clones, 86% seen once. The TCR was taken from a man aged 60 to 69 with acute or convalescent COVID-19. Input material: peripheral blood.

Written as DNA, the CDR3 is TGTGCCAGCAAAAAAGAAGGGACAGGGGGCGACGACACTGAAGCTTTCTTT. Encoded protein: CASKKEGTGGDDTEAFF. The chain has TRBV11-3 and TRBJ1-1; 12 positions agree with TRBD1. Trimming removed 7 bases from V and 3 bases from J; junction bases left unmatched: 12. CDR1 and CDR2 from the germline V gene are SGHNT and YENEEA. CDR3 length: 17 amino acids.